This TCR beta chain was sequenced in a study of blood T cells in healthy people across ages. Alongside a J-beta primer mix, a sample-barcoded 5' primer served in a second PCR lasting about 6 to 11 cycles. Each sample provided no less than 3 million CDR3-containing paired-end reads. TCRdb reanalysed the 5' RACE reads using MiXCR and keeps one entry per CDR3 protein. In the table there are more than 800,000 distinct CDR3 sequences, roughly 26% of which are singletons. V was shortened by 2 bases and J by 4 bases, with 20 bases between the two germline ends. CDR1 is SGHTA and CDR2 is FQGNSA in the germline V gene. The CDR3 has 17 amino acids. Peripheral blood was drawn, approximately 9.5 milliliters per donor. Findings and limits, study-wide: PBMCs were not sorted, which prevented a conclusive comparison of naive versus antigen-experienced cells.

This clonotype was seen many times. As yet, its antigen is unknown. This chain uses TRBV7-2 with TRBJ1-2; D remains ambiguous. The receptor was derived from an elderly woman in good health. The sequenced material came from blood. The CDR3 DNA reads TGTGCCAGCAGCTTAAAGGCACCTAGTTCTATCGGCTATGGCTACACCTTC. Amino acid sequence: CASSLKAPSSIGYGYTF. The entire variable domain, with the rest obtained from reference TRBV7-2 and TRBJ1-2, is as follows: GAGVSQSPSNKVTEKGKDVELRCDPISGHTALYWYRQSLGQGLEFLIYFQGNSAPDKSGLPSDRFSAERTGGSVSTLTIQRTQQEDSAVYLCASSLKAPSSIGYGYTFGSGTRLTVV.